One and the same sample provided the 28 T cell receptor beta chains below, sequenced in a study of cytomegalovirus exposure and HLA in healthy donors. Amplification used 60 Vbeta primers and 13 Jbeta primers. Sequencing used immunoSEQ multiplex PCR; TCRdb keeps in-frame clones, though not all of them. The sample gives about 170,000 clones, approximately 80% of which show up once; 4.5% is in the top ten. Sequencing was done on a sample of PBMCs. The source of these receptors is a woman between 50 and 59 years old in good health and CMV-seropositive.

J is TRBJ2-7 and V is TRBV23-1; D is unresolved. TRBV23-1 has ORF status, its function being uncertain. This CDR3 has 13 amino acids. Trimming took off 4 bases at V and 4 bases at J, with 11 bases between the two ends. The CDR3 sequence: CASSLSWRYEQYF. The CDR3 nucleotides are TGCGCCAGCAGTCTTTCATGGCGGTACGAGCAGTACTTC.

A note on this clone: The same CDR3 is also encoded by other DNA sequences in this sample. V is TRBV9 and J is TRBJ2-3; weak D call: TRBD2 (5 bases). V dropped 0 bases and J dropped 4 bases, with 9 bases sitting between them. Germline loops: CDR1 SGDLS, CDR2 YYNGEE. This CDR3 region has 14 residues. The CDR3, as DNA: TGTGCCAGCAGCGTAGTCGGAGGTCCAGATACGCAGTATTTT. Translated, it gives CASSVVGGPDTQYF.

This chain links TRBV5-8 with TRBJ2-7; the match to TRBD1 covers 8 bases. The CDR3 covers 15 residues. Germline CDR1 SGHTS, CDR2 YDEGEE. V shed 4 bases, J shed 3 bases, and the junction held 9 bases outside the gene matches. CDR3 coding DNA: TGTGCCAGCAGCGAGCACAGGGGGATCGACTACGAGCAGTACTTC. Encoded protein: CASSEHRGIDYEQYF.

The chain couples TRBV19 to TRBJ2-3; weak D call: TRBD2 (5 bases). The CDR3 totals 14 residues. The germline gives CDR1 LNHDA, CDR2 SQIVND (reference sequence). Deletions cut 4 bases from V and 2 bases from J, with 10 bases between. The DNA for the CDR3 is TGTGCCAGTAGTAAGAGGGTTACCACAGATACGCAGTATTTT. Protein product: CASSKRVTTDTQYF.

J is TRBJ2-2 and V is TRBV5-4; 11 bases are shared with TRBD2. The CDR3 is 16 residues long. V trimming: 1 base; J trimming: 3 bases; junction bases outside the gene matches: 2. The germline gives CDR1 SGHNT, CDR2 YYREEE (reference sequence). This chain's CDR3 is CASSLLAGGDTGELFF. CDR3 in DNA: TGTGCCAGCAGCTTGTTAGCGGGAGGGGACACCGGGGAGCTGTTTTTT.

The V gene is TRBV7-2, the J gene TRBJ2-7; 8 nucleotides agree with TRBD2. The V gene end was trimmed by 3 bases and the J gene end by 2 bases; junction bases not matched to a gene: 6. Germline loops: CDR1 SGHTA, CDR2 FQGNSA. The length of the CDR3 is 15 residues. The CDR3 region has the DNA TGTGCCAGCAGCTTCGGTCGGGGGGGGGCCTACGAGCAGTACTTC. Protein sequence: CASSFGRGGAYEQYF.

In regard to this clone: Other DNA variants within this sample encode the same CDR3. The chain carries TRBV5-1 and TRBJ2-7; D remains unclear. Per germline, CDR1 SGHRS and CDR2 YFSETQ. Trimming shortened V by 2 bases and J by 3 bases, and 12 bases separated the two germline ends. This CDR3 is built from 14 residues. The CDR3 DNA reads TGCGCCAGCAGCTTAGGAGACTCAAACTACGAGCAGTACTTC. This translates into CASSLGDSNYEQYF.

The V and J genes are TRBV10-3 and TRBJ2-3; 12 bases match TRBD2. The CDR3 loop spans 16 amino acids. With V trimmed by 6 bases and J by 2 bases, 6 bases remained unmatched. Germline V lookup: CDR1 ENHRY, CDR2 SYGVKD. The CDR3 nucleotides are TGTGCCATCAGGAAACGGACTAGCGGGACCACAGATACGCAGTATTTT. Amino acid sequence: CAIRKRTSGTTDTQYF.

V and J are TRBV9 and TRBJ2-7, with D perhaps matching TRBD2 (5 bases). Trimming removed 0 bases at V and 0 bases at J, with 10 bases between. Germline lookup yields CDR1 SGDLS and CDR2 YYNGEE. The CDR3 spans 15 residues. CDR3 sequence: CASSVGASPSYEQYF. The CDR3, as DNA: TGTGCCAGCAGCGTAGGGGCTAGCCCCTCCTACGAGCAGTACTTC.

The V and J genes are TRBV19 and TRBJ2-7, with TRBD1 matching 11 bases. The germline gives CDR1 LNHDA, CDR2 SQIVND (reference sequence). This CDR3 comprises 14 residues. With V trimmed by 5 bases and J by 6 bases, 6 bases remained unmatched. This CDR3 is CASSLGTGGFEQYF. The CDR3 coding sequence is TGTGCCAGTAGTCTCGGGACAGGGGGATTCGAGCAGTACTTC.

This rearrangement joins TRBV19 to TRBJ2-5; D is perhaps TRBD1 (6 bases). In germline, CDR1 is LNHDA, CDR2 SQIVND (reference sequence). V was cut by 2 bases and J by 7 bases, with 17 bases left in between. CDR3 length: 15 residues. CDR3 coding DNA: TGTGCCAGTAGTATACCCGGACAGTCAGGAGGGACCCAGTACTTC. It encodes CASSIPGQSGGTQYF.

This chain links TRBV19 with TRBJ1-1, with D possibly being TRBD1 (6 bases). The CDR3 loop spans 16 amino acids. From germline, CDR1 is LNHDA and CDR2 SQIVND (reference sequence). The V gene lost 5 bases and the J gene lost 2 bases, with 18 bases spanning the gap. The DNA of the CDR3 is TGTGCCAGTAGTCCCCGGACAGCCTGGCTTAACACTGAAGCTTTCTTT. Its translation: CASSPRTAWLNTEAFF.

The chain links TRBV10-3 to TRBJ1-2; weak D call: TRBD1 (5 bases). This CDR3 spans 15 amino acids. The V gene's germline CDR1 is ENHRY and CDR2 SYGVKD. Between the trimmed V and J ends, which lost 0 bases and 3 bases, there was a span of 11 bases. The CDR3 here is CAISESLGRDYGYTF. In DNA, the CDR3 is TGTGCCATCAGTGAGTCGTTGGGCAGGGACTATGGCTACACCTTC.

The gene calls are TRBV6-5 and TRBJ2-7; D not resolved. Germline CDR1 MNHEY, CDR2 SVGAGI. The CDR3 consists of 15 residues. V dropped 5 bases and J dropped 3 bases, with 17 bases sitting between them. The CDR3 region has the DNA TGTGCCAGCAGTCCTGCAGCAGGCTTAAGCTACGAGCAGTACTTC. This codes for CASSPAAGLSYEQYF.

Only one count was recorded for this clone. The gene calls are TRBV7-2 and TRBJ2-7; maybe TRBD2 (7 bases). This CDR3 has 15 residues. The germline V and J ends were trimmed by 5 bases and 3 bases, with 17 bases remaining between them. In germline, CDR1 is SGHTA, CDR2 FQGNSA. The chain's CDR3 is CASSIFWGGGYEQYF. CDR3 nucleotides: TGTGCCAGCAGCATATTTTGGGGGGGCGGCTACGAGCAGTACTTC.

This chain links TRBV11-2 with TRBJ2-7; possible D gene TRBD2, 6 bases. V lost 0 bases and J 5 bases, leaving 11 bases between the germline ends. Germline V CDR1 and CDR2: SGHAT, FQNNGV. There are 14 residues in the CDR3. The CDR3: CASSLERGSDEQYF. CDR3 nucleotides: TGTGCCAGCAGCTTAGAACGGGGGTCGGACGAGCAGTACTTC.

The chain couples TRBV7-2 to TRBJ1-1; 8 nucleotides agree with TRBD1. The CDR3 totals 16 residues. The germline V gene encodes CDR1 SGHTA and CDR2 FQGNSA. Trimming removed 4 bases from V and 2 bases from J; junction bases left unmatched: 9. The CDR3 bases are TGTGCCAGCAGCTCCGGACAGGGAAGAGGAAACACTGAAGCTTTCTTT. It is translated as CASSSGQGRGNTEAFF.

The V and J genes are TRBV9 and TRBJ1-3, with D possibly TRBD1 on 6 matching bases. The ends were cut back, 0 bases at V and 2 bases at J, with 18 bases in the middle. Per germline, CDR1 SGDLS and CDR2 YYNGEE. The CDR3 length is 18 residues. This chain's CDR3 is CASSVGGGLDSPGNTIYF. The CDR3 bases are TGTGCCAGCAGCGTAGGGGGGGGCCTTGATTCCCCTGGAAACACCATATATTTT.

This clone was observed a handful of times. The J gene is TRBJ2-3, the V gene TRBV7-3; 7 positions match TRBD1. Germline V lookup: CDR1 SGHTA, CDR2 FQGTGA. Germline trimming cut 5 bases from V and 4 bases from J; bases unmatched to any gene: 9. The CDR3 runs 15 residues. CDR3 bases: TGTGCCAGCAGCCCAACCCTGGACAGGTCAGATACGCAGTATTTT. It specifies CASSPTLDRSDTQYF.

J is TRBJ2-7 and V is TRBV5-1; 12 positions match TRBD2. CDR1 and CDR2 from the germline V gene are SGHRS and YFSETQ. The CDR3 loop spans 15 amino acids. V dropped 4 bases and J dropped 3; count of bases not matched to a gene: 5. The CDR3 DNA is TGCGCCAGCAGCGTGGGGACTAGCGGGTACTACGAGCAGTACTTC. Translated, it gives CASSVGTSGYYEQYF.

This sequence joins TRBV4-3 and TRBJ2-1; D unresolved. Per the germline V gene, CDR1 is LGHNA and CDR2 is YSLEER. The V gene lost 0 bases and the J gene lost 7 bases, with 13 bases spanning the gap. This CDR3 comprises 15 residues. The CDR3 sequence is CASSQDRGQFNEQFF. CDR3 bases: TGCGCCAGCAGCCAAGATCGAGGCCAGTTTAATGAGCAGTTCTTC.

V usage is TRBV10-3 and J usage is TRBJ1-1; D gene uncertain. This CDR3 has 15 residues. V was shortened by 10 bases and J by 0 bases, with 18 bases between the two germline ends. Per the germline V gene, CDR1 is ENHRY and CDR2 is SYGVKD. DNA for the CDR3: TGTGCCACCCGCCTTGGTTTGGCCCTGAACACTGAAGCTTTCTTT. It yields the protein CATRLGLALNTEAFF.

This clone occurred once. This chain connects TRBV4-1 to TRBJ2-1, with 9 bases that match TRBD2. The CDR3 has 14 amino acids. V lost 0 bases, J lost 9 bases, and 3 bases stayed unmatched. Germline V CDR1 and CDR2: MGHRA, YSYEKL. The CDR3 protein is CASSQDVTSGEQFF. CDR3 bases: TGCGCCAGCAGCCAAGACGTGACTAGCGGTGAGCAGTTCTTC.

V usage is TRBV21-1 and J usage is TRBJ1-2. TRBV21-1 is flagged as a pseudogene. The CDR3 is 14 residues long. The CDR3 spells CASSKIFEGYGYTF. The CDR3, as DNA: TGTGCCAGCAGCAAAATTTTCGAGGGCTATGGCTACACCTTC.

The chain uses TRBV4-2 and TRBJ2-7, with 11 bases aligning to TRBD2. CDR1 and CDR2 (germline): LGHNA, YNFKEQ. This CDR3 spans 16 amino acids. Unmatched junction bases numbered 7, after V lost 4 bases and J lost 2 bases. The CDR3: CASSRTGTSGPYEQYF. The CDR3 region has the DNA TGTGCCAGCAGCCGTACCGGGACTAGCGGCCCCTACGAGCAGTACTTC.

The chain joins TRBV19 to TRBJ2-7; TRBD2 aligns across 16 bases. The CDR3 totals 17 residues. The V and J ends lost 4 bases and 3 bases, in that order; junction bases with no gene match: 6. Germline V gene sequence: CDR1 LNHDA, CDR2 SQIVND (reference sequence). DNA for the CDR3: TGTGCCAGTAGTAGTCGGGGACTAGCGGGGGGGATCTACGAGCAGTACTTC. This gives the protein CASSSRGLAGGIYEQYF.

The genes are TRBV7-9 and TRBJ2-2; the match to TRBD2 covers 15 bases. This CDR3 is built from 19 residues. J gave up 5 bases and V 6 bases, and 13 bases lay outside the gene matches. Germline lookup yields CDR1 SEHNR and CDR2 FQNEAQ (reference sequence). Written as DNA, the CDR3 is TGTGCCAGCAGTTCCCCCGGTGGACTAGCGGGGGGGATGACCGGGGAGCTGTTTTTT. It is translated as CASSSPGGLAGGMTGELFF. The entire variable domain, with the rest obtained from reference TRBV7-9 and TRBJ2-2, is as follows: DTGVSQNPRHKITKRGQNVTFRCDPISEHNRLYWYRQTLGQGPEFLTYFQNEAQLEKSRLLSDRFSAERPKGSFSTLEIQRTEQGDSAMYLCASSSPGGLAGGMTGELFFGEGSRLTVL.

V and J are TRBV27 and TRBJ1-4; TRBD1 aligns across 7 bases. J gave up 7 bases and V 6 bases, and 8 bases lay outside the gene matches. CDR1 and CDR2 (germline): MNHEY, SMNVEV (reference sequence). The CDR3 consists of 14 residues. The DNA of the CDR3 is TGTGCCAGCAGGTTCACCCAGGGGGGTGAAAAACTGTTTTTT. This sequence encodes CASRFTQGGEKLFF.